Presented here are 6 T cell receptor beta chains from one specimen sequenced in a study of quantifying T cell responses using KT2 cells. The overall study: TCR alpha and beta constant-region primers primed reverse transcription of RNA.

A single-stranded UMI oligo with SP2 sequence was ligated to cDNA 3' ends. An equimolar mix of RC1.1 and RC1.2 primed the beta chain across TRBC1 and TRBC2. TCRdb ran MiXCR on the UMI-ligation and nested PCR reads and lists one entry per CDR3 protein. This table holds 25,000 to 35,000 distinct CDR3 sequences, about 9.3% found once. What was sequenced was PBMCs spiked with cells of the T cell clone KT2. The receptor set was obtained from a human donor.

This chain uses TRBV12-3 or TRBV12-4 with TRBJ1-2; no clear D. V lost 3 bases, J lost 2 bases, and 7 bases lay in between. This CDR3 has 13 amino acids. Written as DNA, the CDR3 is TGTGCCAGCAGTTTGCAACAGAACTATGGCTACACCTTC. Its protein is CASSLQQNYGYTF.

The CDR3: CASSPTQGVINEKLFF. The DNA for the CDR3 is TGTGCCAGCAGCCCTACACAGGGTGTTATTAATGAAAAACTGTTTTTT. V usage is TRBV27 and J usage is TRBJ1-4; possible D gene TRBD1, 6 bases. CDR1 is MNHEY and CDR2 is SMNVEV in the germline V gene (reference sequence). The CDR3 covers 16 residues. Trimming removed 6 bases from V and 4 bases from J, with 18 bases in between.

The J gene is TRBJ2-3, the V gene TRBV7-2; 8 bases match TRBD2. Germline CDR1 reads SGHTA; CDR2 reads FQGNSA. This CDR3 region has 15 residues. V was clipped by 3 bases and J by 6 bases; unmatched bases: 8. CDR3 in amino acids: CASSLSSGTRDTQYF. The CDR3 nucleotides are TGTGCCAGCAGCTTGTCCAGTGGGACTAGGGATACGCAGTATTTT. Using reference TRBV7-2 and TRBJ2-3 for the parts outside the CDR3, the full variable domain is GAGVSQSPSNKVTEKGKDVELRCDPISGHTALYWYRQSLGQGLEFLIYFQGNSAPDKSGLPSDRFSAERTGGSVSTLTIQRTQQEDSAVYLCASSLSSGTRDTQYFGPGTRLTVL.

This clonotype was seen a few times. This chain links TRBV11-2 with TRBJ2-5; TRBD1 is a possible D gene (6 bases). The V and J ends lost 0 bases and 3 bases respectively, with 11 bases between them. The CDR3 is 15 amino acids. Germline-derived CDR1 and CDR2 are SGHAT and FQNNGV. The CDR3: CASSLDPAGEETQYF. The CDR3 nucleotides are TGTGCCAGCAGCTTAGATCCGGCAGGGGAAGAGACCCAGTACTTC.

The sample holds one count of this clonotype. CDR3 amino acids: CASSPFMGAGNTGELFF. CDR3 coding DNA: TGTGCCAGCAGCCCGTTCATGGGGGCAGGGAACACCGGGGAGCTGTTTTTT. The V gene is TRBV5-4, the J gene TRBJ2-2, with TRBD1 as a possible D gene (6 bases). The CDR3 contains 17 residues. Per germline, CDR1 SGHNT and CDR2 YYREEE (reference sequence). Trimming left V 4 bases short and J 1 base short, with 17 bases between.

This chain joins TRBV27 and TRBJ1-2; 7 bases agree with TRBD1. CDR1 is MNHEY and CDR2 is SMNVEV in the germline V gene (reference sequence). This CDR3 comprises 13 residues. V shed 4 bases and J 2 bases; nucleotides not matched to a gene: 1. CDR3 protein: CASSWDSNYGYTF. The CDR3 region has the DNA TGTGCCAGCAGTTGGGACAGCAACTATGGCTACACCTTC.